This is a list of T cell receptor beta chains from one sample in a study of graft-versus-host responses after intestinal transplantation. Sequenced by immunoSEQ multiplex PCR; TCRdb stores in-frame clones only, minus some. The data contain about 24,000 clones, 70% to 90% of them singletons. Sample: PBMCs, taken 450 to 480 days after intestinal transplant. The source of these receptors is a human patient who received an intestinal transplant, so some T cells may come from the graft donor. Both conserved end residues are part of each CDR3. Clone size is stated in some rows and not others, as once, few, many or a class when expanded.

cdr3_length: 15
j_call: TRBJ2-1
v_call: TRBV5-1
clone_size: -
cdr3_aa: CASSPRQKGPNEQFF

cdr3_length: 14
j_call: TRBJ2-7
v_call: TRBV6-5
clone_size: -
cdr3_aa: CASSPRPWGYEQYF

cdr3_length: 15
j_call: TRBJ1-2
v_call: TRBV4-1
clone_size: -
cdr3_aa: CASSQEGPGYAGYTF

cdr3_length: 14
j_call: TRBJ2-1
v_call: TRBV5-1
clone_size: once
cdr3_aa: CASSPGTQGNEQFF

cdr3_length: 12
j_call: TRBJ2-2
v_call: TRBV7-3
clone_size: -
cdr3_aa: CASSSGTGELFF

cdr3_length: 14
j_call: -
v_call: TRBV28
clone_size: -
cdr3_aa: CASSLSQGGYEQYF

cdr3_length: 15
j_call: TRBJ1-4
v_call: TRBV7-9
clone_size: -
cdr3_aa: CASSPRGSTNEKLFF

cdr3_length: 14
j_call: TRBJ2-7
v_call: TRBV6-5
clone_size: -
cdr3_aa: CASSTGQEADEQYF

cdr3_length: 13
j_call: TRBJ2-7
v_call: TRBV5-1
clone_size: -
cdr3_aa: CASSFGVPYEQYF

cdr3_length: 16
j_call: TRBJ2-6
v_call: TRBV5-8
clone_size: -
cdr3_aa: CASSLVWAAGANVLTF

cdr3_length: 14
j_call: TRBJ2-7
v_call: TRBV5-5
clone_size: -
cdr3_aa: CASSLAGYFYEQYF

cdr3_length: 14
j_call: -
v_call: TRBV25-1
clone_size: once
cdr3_aa: CASSHGGHSYEQYF

cdr3_length: 12
j_call: TRBJ1-1
v_call: TRBV2
clone_size: -
cdr3_aa: CATKTPNTEAFF

cdr3_length: 17
j_call: TRBJ1-1
v_call: TRBV7-9
clone_size: -
cdr3_aa: CASSLEASTVRNTEAFF

cdr3_length: 13
j_call: TRBJ2-5
v_call: TRBV27
clone_size: -
cdr3_aa: CASSPTFRETQYF

cdr3_length: 16
j_call: TRBJ2-3
v_call: TRBV6-5
clone_size: -
cdr3_aa: CASSYSGLPSTDTQYF

cdr3_length: 17
j_call: TRBJ1-6
v_call: TRBV11-2
clone_size: -
cdr3_aa: CASSSRRDSLYNSPLHF

cdr3_length: 12
j_call: TRBJ2-7
v_call: TRBV28
clone_size: -
cdr3_aa: CASSLDGHEQYF

cdr3_length: 16
j_call: TRBJ2-2
v_call: TRBV5-1
clone_size: -
cdr3_aa: CASSRRGSGNTGELFF

cdr3_length: 16
j_call: TRBJ2-5
v_call: TRBV5-1
clone_size: -
cdr3_aa: CASSLAGTEGQETQYF

cdr3_length: 13
j_call: TRBJ2-3
v_call: TRBV14
clone_size: -
cdr3_aa: CASSQEAPDTQYF

cdr3_length: 15
j_call: TRBJ2-7
v_call: TRBV18
clone_size: -
cdr3_aa: CASSRNRDRDHEQYF

cdr3_length: 15
j_call: TRBJ1-3
v_call: TRBV6-4
clone_size: few
cdr3_aa: CASSKEMSSGNTIYF

cdr3_length: 13
j_call: TRBJ2-2
v_call: TRBV7-3
clone_size: -
cdr3_aa: CASSLGGTGELFF

cdr3_length: 14
j_call: TRBJ2-7
v_call: TRBV2
clone_size: few
cdr3_aa: CASSKTGVGYEQYF

cdr3_length: 14
j_call: TRBJ2-1
v_call: TRBV2
clone_size: few
cdr3_aa: CASSISRGGHEQFF

cdr3_length: 13
j_call: -
v_call: TRBV6-6
clone_size: -
cdr3_aa: CASSYTTLGEQYF

cdr3_length: 14
j_call: TRBJ2-3
v_call: TRBV30
clone_size: -
cdr3_aa: CAWSVYAVTDTQYF

cdr3_length: 16
j_call: TRBJ2-1
v_call: TRBV6-4
clone_size: few
cdr3_aa: CASSDRPSGGWNEQFF

cdr3_length: 15
j_call: TRBJ1-1
v_call: TRBV5-1
clone_size: -
cdr3_aa: CASSLAVFSNTEAFF

cdr3_length: 15
j_call: TRBJ1-3
v_call: TRBV6-5
clone_size: -
cdr3_aa: CASTDRGISGNTIYF

cdr3_length: 16
j_call: TRBJ2-7
v_call: TRBV27
clone_size: few
cdr3_aa: CASTLIPGGAVNEQYF

cdr3_length: 17
j_call: TRBJ1-2
v_call: TRBV6-4
clone_size: -
cdr3_aa: CASSVTADLGPLYGYTF

cdr3_length: 14
j_call: TRBJ2-5
v_call: TRBV5-8
clone_size: -
cdr3_aa: CASSFGQPQETQYF

cdr3_length: 14
j_call: -
v_call: TRBV28
clone_size: -
cdr3_aa: CASSTRGGRYEQYF

cdr3_length: 13
j_call: TRBJ2-3
v_call: TRBV30
clone_size: -
cdr3_aa: CAWSVFTTDTQYF

cdr3_length: 14
j_call: TRBJ2-7
v_call: TRBV19
clone_size: -
cdr3_aa: CASSIGGRPYEQYF

cdr3_length: 12
j_call: TRBJ2-1
v_call: TRBV30
clone_size: once
cdr3_aa: CAWSMGLNEQFF

cdr3_length: 13
j_call: TRBJ1-1
v_call: TRBV18
clone_size: -
cdr3_aa: CASSPAMNTEAFF

cdr3_length: 12
j_call: TRBJ2-2
v_call: TRBV5-4
clone_size: -
cdr3_aa: CASTTRTGELFF

cdr3_length: 12
j_call: TRBJ2-1
v_call: TRBV29-1
clone_size: -
cdr3_aa: CSVEDDGGEQFF

cdr3_length: 15
j_call: TRBJ2-3
v_call: TRBV11-3
clone_size: -
cdr3_aa: CASSSGPTRVDTQYF

cdr3_length: 13
j_call: TRBJ2-1
v_call: TRBV7-9
clone_size: -
cdr3_aa: CASSLGTSGLQFF

cdr3_length: 14
j_call: TRBJ2-3
v_call: TRBV6-1
clone_size: -
cdr3_aa: CASKGTGYTDTQYF

cdr3_length: 14
j_call: TRBJ2-1
v_call: TRBV5-6
clone_size: -
cdr3_aa: CASSPGRSYNEQFF